The T cell receptor (beta chain) described here comes from a study of neurological immune-mediated disorders. Regarding the study as a whole: Levels of TCR clonal expansion peaked in HTLV-1-associated myelopathy and reached their lowest in multiple sclerosis, under those of healthy controls. Phylogenetic grouping assigned the repertoires of 18 of 34 multiple sclerosis patients to a single related-CDR3 cluster, which may represent a signature.

With 0 bases removed from V and 0 bases from J, the gap between germline ends came to 8 bases. Germline V gene lookup returns CDR1 LNHNV and CDR2 YYDKDF (reference sequence). The CDR3 totals 16 residues. This clonotype appeared a few times. Its antigen is not known. Synthesis of cDNA was performed by 5'RACE using 10-nucleotide random UMIs. TCRdb passed the 5' RACE reads through MiXCR, listing each CDR3 protein once. The table shows more than 40,000 distinct CDR3 sequences, with 3% occurring only once. Source material: PBMCs. The TCR sequence derives from a woman between 45 and 65 years old with multiple sclerosis. The chain is built from TRBV15 and TRBJ1-4; D gene uncertain. The CDR3 region is CATSRDRAATNEKLFF. CDR3 coding DNA: TGTGCCACCAGCAGAGATAGAGCTGCAACTAATGAAAAACTGTTTTTT. The complete variable domain, with remaining parts taken from reference TRBV15 and TRBJ1-4, reads DAMVIQNPRYQVTQFGKPVTLSCSQTLNHNVMYWYQQKSSQAPKLLFHYYDKDFNNEADTPDNFQSRRPNTSFCFLDIRSPGLGDTAMYLCATSRDRAATNEKLFFGSGTQLSVL.